A single sample gave rise to the 30 T cell receptor beta chains below, sequenced in a study of T-cell memory formation after mild COVID-19. TCRdb processed the 5' RACE reads anew with MiXCR; each CDR3 protein has one entry. Seen here are fewer than 400,000 distinct CDR3 sequences, roughly 15% observed once, and the top ten hold approximately 21%. Sequenced sample: PBMCs or a T cell subset sorted from them (not recorded which). Receptors were obtained from a man aged 18-30 years who had mild COVID-19 (a few samples of this study predate the infection). Cell type and time point are not known.

This clonotype was seen a few times. The chain is built from TRBV7-9 and TRBJ2-3, with unresolved D. Germline V gene sequence: CDR1 SEHNR, CDR2 FQNEAQ (reference sequence). Trimming removed 4 bases from V and 8 bases from J, with 10 bases in between. The CDR3 is made up of 12 amino acids. The CDR3 region is CASSSRSPTQYF. The CDR3, as DNA: TGTGCCAGCAGCTCTAGAAGCCCTACGCAGTATTTT.

The chain has TRBV20-1 and TRBJ1-2; tentative D call: TRBD1 (5 bases). CDR1 is DFQATT and CDR2 is SNEGSKA in the germline V gene (reference sequence). V dropped 3 bases and J dropped 0 bases, with 14 bases sitting between them. There are 15 residues in the CDR3. CDR3 residues: CSASADWGANYGYTF. The CDR3 nucleotides are TGCAGTGCTAGTGCCGACTGGGGGGCTAACTATGGCTACACCTTC.

This clonotype has a handful of counts. J is TRBJ2-7 and V is TRBV6-2 or TRBV6-3; the D is unclear. Trimming took 4 bases from V and 3 from J, leaving 4 bases between them. The germline gives CDR1 MNHEY, CDR2 SVGEGT. This CDR3 contains 11 residues. This chain's CDR3 is CASSWSYEQYF. CDR3 nucleotides: TGTGCCAGCAGTTGGAGCTACGAGCAGTACTTC.

V and J are TRBV12-3 or TRBV12-4 and TRBJ1-5, with a weak D call TRBD1 (6 bases). Trimming removed 1 base at V and 3 bases at J, with 13 bases between. CDR3 size: 16 residues. The CDR3 nucleotides read TGTGCCAGCAGTTTAGAGTCAGGGGCGCCCAATCAGCCCCAGCATTTT. This codes for CASSLESGAPNQPQHF.

Notes on this clonotype: The CDR3 end shows no conserved phenylalanine or tryptophan, and so a read error is likely. J is TRBJ2-5 and V is TRBV24-1; the D call may be TRBD1 or TRBD2 (5 bases each). Germline loops: CDR1 KGHDR, CDR2 SFDVKD. This CDR3 is built from 14 residues. With 4 bases removed from V and 0 bases from J, the gap between germline ends came to 8 bases. CDR3 in amino acids: CATSDWGHQETQYS. DNA of the CDR3: TGTGCCACCAGTGACTGGGGACACCAAGAGACCCAGTACTCC.

In its sample, this clonotype was seen a few times. The chain carries TRBV5-6 and TRBJ2-5; TRBD1 matches at 7 bases. The CDR3 contains 15 residues. Germline CDR1 reads SGHDT; CDR2 reads YYEEEE. V lost 4 bases to trimming and J lost 0 bases; unmatched junction nucleotides: 6. CDR3 coding DNA: TGTGCCAGCAGCCCGCTCGACAGGGACCAAGAGACCCAGTACTTC. This encodes CASSPLDRDQETQYF.

This clonotype was detected only a few times. This chain links TRBV7-9 with TRBJ1-1, with 11 positions matching TRBD1. With V trimmed by 8 bases and J by 8 bases, 4 bases remained unmatched. Germline-derived CDR1 and CDR2 are SEHNR and FQNEAQ (reference sequence). The CDR3 runs to 12 residues. The CDR3 DNA reads TGTGCCAGCCATGGACAGGGGGCAGAAGCTTTCTTT. It specifies CASHGQGAEAFF.

The genes are TRBV4-3 and TRBJ2-1; D not certain. Germline V lookup: CDR1 LGHNA, CDR2 YSLEER. Trimming stripped 1 base from V and 6 bases from J, with 7 bases between. This CDR3 is 13 amino acids long. The CDR3 is CASSQGWVNEQFF. CDR3 coding DNA: TGCGCCAGCAGCCAAGGGTGGGTCAATGAGCAGTTCTTC.

A few counts support this clonotype. The chain recombines TRBV4-1 with TRBJ2-4, with 13 positions matching TRBD2. Germline CDR1 and CDR2: MGHRA and YSYEKL. The J segment lost 0 bases and the V segment lost 1 base, leaving 9 bases of the junction unmatched. The CDR3 spans 20 residues. The CDR3 DNA reads as TGCGCCAGCAGCCAAGGCCTACTAGCGGGGGGGCCTAAAGCCAAAAACATTCAGTACTTC. Translation: CASSQGLLAGGPKAKNIQYF.

This clonotype occurred a few times. The rearrangement uses TRBV18 and TRBJ2-5, with D unclear. Germline CDR1 is KGHSH and CDR2 is LQKENI. The CDR3 loop spans 16 amino acids. Trimming pared 1 base from V and 2 bases from J, leaving 14 bases between. CDR3 sequence (DNA): TGTGCCAGCTCACCACTAGATCGGCCAGGTCAAGAGACCCAGTACTTC. It yields the protein CASSPLDRPGQETQYF.

This clonotype was counted many times. The J gene is TRBJ1-1, the V gene TRBV7-9; no definite D call. Germline V gene sequence: CDR1 SEHNR, CDR2 FQNEAQ (reference sequence). V was cut by 4 bases and J by 0 bases, with 6 bases left in between. The CDR3 covers 13 residues. CDR3 sequence reads: CASSSTVNTEAFF. CDR3 sequence (DNA): TGTGCCAGCAGCTCGACCGTGAACACTGAAGCTTTCTTT.

There are many counts of this clonotype. This rearrangement joins TRBV5-4 to TRBJ2-7; D perhaps matches TRBD1 (6 bases). Germline values: CDR1 SGHNT, CDR2 YYREEE (reference sequence). Trimming shortened V by 4 bases and J by 1 base, and 15 bases separated the two germline ends. The CDR3 is made up of 15 amino acids. CDR3 DNA sequence: TGTGCCAGCAGCCGTCGGACAGTTCAGTCCTACGAGCAGTACTTC. Protein product: CASSRRTVQSYEQYF.

V and J are TRBV7-2 and TRBJ2-3, with 9 nucleotides matching TRBD2. CDR1 and CDR2 from the germline V gene are SGHTA and FQGNSA. The trim removed 6 bases at V and 2 bases at J, leaving 9 bases unmatched. CDR3 length equals 16 residues. CDR3 in amino acids: CASSLSGGSYTDTQYF. The CDR3 DNA follows: TGTGCCAGCAGTCTTAGCGGGGGCTCGTACACAGATACGCAGTATTTT.

As DNA, the CDR3 is TGTGCCAGCAGTTTTGCAGGGGGTATAGGCAATCAGCCCCAGCATTTT. Encoded protein: CASSFAGGIGNQPQHF. The chain has TRBV27 and TRBJ1-5; 7 bases align to TRBD1. The germline CDR1 and CDR2 sequences are MNHEY and SMNVEV (reference sequence). V shed 3 bases and J 2 bases; nucleotides not matched to a gene: 7. The length of the CDR3 is 16 residues.

This clonotype was detected only once. CDR3 DNA sequence: TGTGCCAGCAGCACCCGAACAGGGGCTTTAGACAATGAGCAGTTCTTC. Translating it yields CASSTRTGALDNEQFF. This sequence joins TRBV7-8 and TRBJ2-1, with TRBD1 matching 7 bases. The CDR3 has 16 amino acids. V shed 5 bases and J 5 bases; nucleotides not matched to a gene: 12. Germline V gene data show CDR1 as SGHVS and CDR2 as FQNEAQ. Complete variable domain (other parts from reference TRBV7-8 and TRBJ2-1): GAGVSQSPRYKVAKRGQDVALRCDPISGHVSLFWYQQALGQGPEFLTYFQNEAQLDKSGLPSDRFFAERPEGSVSTLKIQRTQQEDSAVYLCASSTRTGALDNEQFFGPGTRLTVL.

The CDR3 bases are TGTGCCAGCAGCCAAGCGTCAAGGCGGGCTGGAAACACCATATATTTT. Translated: CASSQASRRAGNTIYF. The V call is TRBV4-2, the J call TRBJ1-3; no firm D call. This CDR3 is 16 amino acids long. Germline values: CDR1 LGHNA, CDR2 YNFKEQ. The germline V and J ends were trimmed by 1 base and 2 bases, with 12 bases remaining between them.

This clonotype was recorded at least ten times. The gene calls are TRBV5-1 and TRBJ1-1; 9 positions agree with TRBD1. CDR3 length: 12 residues. V shed 4 bases and J 7 bases; nucleotides not matched to a gene: 2. CDR1 SGHRS and CDR2 YFSETQ come from the germline V gene. In DNA, the CDR3 is TGCGCCAGCAGCCGGACAGGGGTTGAAGCTTTCTTT. It is translated as CASSRTGVEAFF.

This clonotype was observed a few times. The V call is TRBV7-2, the J call TRBJ2-6, with TRBD1 as a possible D gene (5 bases). V gave up 5 bases and J gave up 0 bases, with 17 bases separating them. Germline loops: CDR1 SGHTA, CDR2 FQGNSA. The CDR3 spans 18 residues. The CDR3, as DNA: TGTGCCAGCAGCCCCGATGCCAGGGCCTTCTCTGGGGCCAACGTCCTGACTTTC. Translation: CASSPDARAFSGANVLTF.

The rearrangement uses TRBV5-6 and TRBJ1-5; D gene unclear. This CDR3 has 15 residues. V was pared by 3 bases and J by 4 bases, with 14 bases between. In germline, CDR1 is SGHDT, CDR2 YYEEEE. CDR3 region: CASSWGYTHNQPQHF. In DNA form, the CDR3 reads TGTGCCAGCAGCTGGGGATATACCCATAATCAGCCCCAGCATTTT.

The chain has TRBV7-2 and TRBJ1-4, with D hard to call. Trimming shortened V by 2 bases and J by 7 bases, and 5 bases separated the two germline ends. The CDR3 length is 12 residues. CDR1 and CDR2 (germline): SGHTA, FQGNSA. The CDR3 sequence is CASSLQREKLFF. The CDR3 DNA is TGTGCCAGCAGCTTACAGCGTGAAAAACTGTTTTTT.

This clonotype was found a few times. This chain connects TRBV19 to TRBJ1-5, with D tentatively TRBD1 (6 bases). V dropped 5 bases and J dropped 7 bases, with 12 bases sitting between them. Germline assignment: CDR1 LNHDA and CDR2 SQIVND (reference sequence). This CDR3 region has 13 residues. Here the CDR3 DNA reads TGTGCCAGTAGTTCGGGACACCGGCAGCCCCAGCATTTT. Translating it yields CASSSGHRQPQHF. Drawing the rest from reference TRBV19 and TRBJ1-5, the complete variable domain is DGGITQSPKYLFRKEGQNVTLSCEQNLNHDAMYWYRQDPGQGLRLIYYSQIVNDFQKGDIAEGYSVSREKKESFPLTVTSAQKNPTAFYLCASSSGHRQPQHFGDGTRLSIL.

This clonotype turned up a few times. V usage is TRBV7-6 and J usage is TRBJ2-5, with 8 nucleotides matching TRBD1. The J segment lost 3 bases and the V segment lost 5 bases, leaving 11 bases of the junction unmatched. Germline CDR1 reads SGHVS; CDR2 reads FNYEAQ. CDR3 length equals 16 residues. The CDR3 reads CASSIRTGREEETQYF. The DNA of the CDR3 is TGTGCCAGCAGCATACGGACAGGGCGAGAGGAAGAGACCCAGTACTTC.

The chain combines TRBV12-5 with TRBJ2-5, with D tentatively TRBD1 or TRBD2 (6 bases each). Germline CDR1 and CDR2: LGHNT and FRNRAP. With 6 bases removed from V and 2 bases from J, the gap between germline ends came to 16 bases. The CDR3 totals 15 residues. CDR3 residues: CASGKGEEGQETQYF. CDR3 coding DNA: TGTGCTAGTGGCAAGGGGGAGGAGGGGCAAGAGACCCAGTACTTC.

This clonotype has a handful of counts. V gene TRBV20-1 combines with J gene TRBJ1-2, with 9 bases lining up with TRBD1. Germline V gene sequence: CDR1 DFQATT, CDR2 SNEGSKA (reference sequence). Trimming removed 5 bases from V and 6 bases from J; junction bases left unmatched: 13. The CDR3 consists of 15 residues. Here the CDR3 DNA reads TGCAGTGCTTGGGGGACAGGGATGGAATTTGATGGCTACACCTTC. This sequence encodes CSAWGTGMEFDGYTF.

V usage is TRBV28 and J usage is TRBJ2-7, with 7 positions matching TRBD1. The CDR3 extends over 13 amino acids. Germline loops: CDR1 MDHEN, CDR2 SYDVKM. Trimming at V came to 6 bases and at J to 9 bases, leaving 11 bases not matched to a gene. CDR3 residues: CASSTGQESMQYV. CDR3 nucleotide sequence: TGTGCCAGCAGCACTGGACAGGAAAGTATGCAGTACGTC.

In this sample, this clonotype turned up many times. The rearrangement uses TRBV7-6 and TRBJ2-2; maybe TRBD1 (6 bases). This CDR3 spans 15 amino acids. V dropped 3 bases and J dropped 0 bases, with 8 bases sitting between them. Germline CDR1 SGHVS, CDR2 FNYEAQ. As DNA, the CDR3 is TGTGCCAGCAGCTTGAGGGGGACGAACACCGGGGAGCTGTTTTTT. Protein sequence: CASSLRGTNTGELFF.

This clonotype was detected many times. The J gene is TRBJ2-3, the V gene TRBV6-6; the match to TRBD1 covers 9 bases. Germline V gene lookup returns CDR1 MNHNY and CDR2 SVGAGI (reference sequence). The V segment lost 5 bases and the J segment 14 bases; nucleotides outside the gene matches: 17. The CDR3 is made up of 15 amino acids. The CDR3 loop is CASSNWGQGPPLLYF. CDR3 DNA: TGTGCCAGCAGTAACTGGGGACAGGGACCCCCGCTCCTGTATTTT.

This clonotype was found a few times. The J gene is TRBJ2-1, the V gene TRBV5-1; the D is unclear. The CDR3 is made up of 12 amino acids. CDR1 is SGHRS, CDR2 YFSETQ, per germline. Trimming took 5 bases from V and 6 from J, leaving 9 bases between them. Here the CDR3 reads CASSRLGNEQFF. CDR3 DNA: TGCGCCAGCAGTAGACTGGGCAATGAGCAGTTCTTC.

The chain carries TRBV20-1 and TRBJ2-7, with 10 bases lining up with TRBD2. Germline lookup yields CDR1 DFQATT and CDR2 SNEGSKA (reference sequence). V dropped 0 bases and J dropped 3; count of bases not matched to a gene: 8. The length of the CDR3 is 16 residues. For the CDR3, the DNA is TGCAGTGCTAGAGATCGTCTAGCGGGGGCCCGCTACGAGCAGTACGTC. It specifies CSARDRLAGARYEQYV.

This chain joins TRBV5-6 and TRBJ2-7; D is possibly TRBD1 (5 bases). CDR3 length: 13 residues. Germline V gene sequence: CDR1 SGHDT, CDR2 YYEEEE. V shed 6 bases and J shed 5 bases, with 15 bases lying between them. The CDR3 DNA is TGTGCCAGCACCCTCCGCCCAGGGAACGAGCAGTACGTC. This encodes CASTLRPGNEQYV.